Below are 26 T cell receptor gamma chains sequenced from a single sample in a study of gamma-delta chains in newborns, infants, children. TCRdb reanalysed the reads via CATT. The sample has over 1,500 gamma-chain clones, about 70% seen once; the top ten hold about a quarter. Sequenced material: blood. These receptor sequences come from a child who was a newborn, infant or young child, either healthy, febrile or measles-vaccinated (not recorded which).

This clone was counted a few times. This chain links TRGV9 with TRGJP. TCRdb gives no J gene; it was assigned here by matching the DNA to germline. Trimming removed 2 bases from V and 7 bases from J; junction bases left unmatched: 11. CDR3 length: 18 amino acids. Looked up from germline, CDR1 is GITISATS and CDR2 is ISYDGTV (reference sequence). The CDR3 DNA reads as TGTGCCTTGTGGGAGGGACATTTACGCGAGTTGGGCAAAAAAATCAAGGTATTT. Protein sequence: CALWEGHLRELGKKIKVF.

CDR3 region: CALWEVSSKLGKKIKVF. CDR3 bases: TGTGCCTTGTGGGAGGTCTCCTCAAAGTTGGGCAAAAAAATCAAGGTATTT. The chain carries TRGV9 and TRGJP. Assignment of the J gene here rests on matching the DNA to germline, because TCRdb gives none. The CDR3 runs to 17 residues. V shed 1 base, J shed 8 bases, and the junction held 8 bases outside the gene matches. Per germline, CDR1 GITISATS and CDR2 ISYDGTV (reference sequence).

The chain employs TRGV5 and TRGJ1 or TRGJ2. TCRdb supplies no J gene; here it was assigned by aligning the nucleotide sequence to germline. Germline V lookup: CDR1 VINAFY, CDR2 YDVSNSKD. The CDR3 has 14 residues. V shed 0 bases, J shed 2 bases, and the junction held 4 bases outside the gene matches. CDR3 residues: CATWDRPDYYKKLF. The DNA for the CDR3 is TGTGCCACCTGGGACAGGCCTGATTATTATAAGAAACTCTTT.

V usage is TRGV9 and J usage is TRGJP. The J gene is absent in TCRdb and was assigned here via DNA matching to germline. J lost 7 bases, V lost 0 bases, and 6 bases had no gene match. The CDR3 runs to 17 residues. The germline CDR1 and CDR2 sequences are GITISATS and ISYDGTV (reference sequence). Written as DNA, the CDR3 is TGTGCCTTGTGGGAGGTGGTGTTGGAGTTGGGCAAAAAAATCAAGGTATTT. Its translation is CALWEVVLELGKKIKVF.

This clone is judged large. A read error may be the cause here, since a much bigger clone is one base away. The J gene is TRGJP, the V gene TRGV9. Germline CDR1 and CDR2: GITISATS and ISYDGTV (reference sequence). The CDR3 contains 16 residues. The junction had 3 bases not matched to a gene; V was cut back by 0 bases and J by 7 bases. CDR3 DNA: TGTGCCTTGTGGGAGGTGCATGAGTTGGGCAAAAAAATCAAGGTATTT. Residues: CALWEVHELGKKIKVF.

The CDR3 DNA follows: TGTGCCTTGTGGGAGGTCCAGCTCTTT. This encodes CALWEVQLF. The V gene call is TRGV9, and the J gene call is absent. Germline lookup yields CDR1 GITISATS and CDR2 ISYDGTV (reference sequence). The CDR3 is 9 residues long.

A remark on this clone: This may come from a read error, since a much larger clone is one base off. The sample holds other DNA sequences that translate to the same CDR3. The chain has TRGV9 and TRGJP. The J gene, left out of TCRdb, was set here by checking the DNA against germline. V trimming: 3 bases; J trimming: 7 bases; junction bases outside the gene matches: 3. The CDR3 is made up of 15 amino acids. Germline V gene sequence: CDR1 GITISATS, CDR2 ISYDGTV (reference sequence). The CDR3 DNA reads TGTGCCTTGTGGGAGCTGGAGTTGGGCAAAAAAATCAAGGTATTT. The encoded protein is CALWELELGKKIKVF.

The chain has TRGV8 and TRGJ1 or TRGJ2. No J gene is reported in TCRdb; it was inferred here by comparing the DNA with germline. V lost 3 bases to trimming and J lost 4 bases; unmatched junction nucleotides: 3. This CDR3 is built from 12 residues. The germline CDR1 and CDR2 sequences are VENAVY and YDSYNSRV. The CDR3 nucleotides are TGTGCCACCTGGGATCGGTATTATAAGAAACTCTTT. Translation: CATWDRYYKKLF.

The rearrangement joins TRGV9 to TRGJP. The J gene, not given by TCRdb, was assigned here from a germline match of the nucleotide sequence. The V and J ends lost 4 bases and 8 bases, in that order; junction bases with no gene match: 14. CDR1 and CDR2 from the germline V gene are GITISATS and ISYDGTV (reference sequence). This CDR3 contains 18 residues. CDR3 in amino acids: CALWDVGERKLGKKIKVF. The CDR3 DNA reads as TGTGCCTTGTGGGACGTGGGGGAGAGGAAGTTGGGCAAAAAAATCAAGGTATTT.

This clone was observed a handful of times. The gene calls are TRGV2 and TRGJ1 or TRGJ2. Because TCRdb records no J gene, it was assigned here through a match of the DNA to germline. V gave up 3 bases and J gave up 11 bases; unmatched junction bases: 7. The germline V gene has CDR1 EGSNGY and CDR2 YDSYNSKV. The CDR3 runs to 11 residues. The CDR3 loop is CATWDRHEKLF. The CDR3 nucleotides are TGTGCCACCTGGGACCGACATGAGAAACTCTTT.

The V and J genes are TRGV9 and TRGJ1 or TRGJ2. Here the J gene was assigned by germline matching of the DNA, as TCRdb has none. The V and J ends lost 4 bases and 3 bases, in that order; junction bases with no gene match: 9. Germline loops: CDR1 GITISATS, CDR2 ISYDGTV (reference sequence). CDR3 length equals 14 residues. CDR3: CALWDREIYYKKLF. CDR3 nucleotides: TGTGCCTTGTGGGATCGGGAAATTTATTATAAGAAACTCTTT.

In its sample, this clone was seen a few times. The CDR3 DNA reads TGTGCCTTGTGGGAGGTGTACTGGGAGAAACTCTTT. It yields the protein CALWEVYWEKLF. This chain links TRGV9 with TRGJ1 or TRGJ2. The J gene is absent in TCRdb and was assigned here via DNA matching to germline. V gave up 0 bases and J gave up 11 bases; unmatched junction bases: 7. The CDR3 runs to 12 residues. In germline, CDR1 is GITISATS, CDR2 ISYDGTV (reference sequence).

The chain recombines TRGV9 with TRGJP. The J gene, absent from TCRdb, was called here by matching the DNA to germline. In germline, CDR1 is GITISATS, CDR2 ISYDGTV (reference sequence). V lost 4 bases and J lost 6; bases outside the gene matches: 9. The CDR3 totals 17 residues. The CDR3 sequence is CALWEPGVELGKKIKVF. CDR3 nucleotides: TGTGCCTTGTGGGAACCTGGTGTAGAGTTGGGCAAAAAAATCAAGGTATTT.

V usage is TRGV9 and J usage is TRGJP. TCRdb offers no J gene call, so here the DNA was matched to germline to obtain one. J was trimmed by 7 bases and V by 6 bases; bases with no gene match: 6. Germline CDR1 is GITISATS and CDR2 is ISYDGTV (reference sequence). The CDR3 runs to 15 residues. The CDR3 here is CALWTGELGKKIKVF. The CDR3 nucleotides read TGTGCCTTGTGGACGGGGGAGTTGGGCAAAAAAATCAAGGTATTT.

The chain joins TRGV9 to TRGJ1 or TRGJ2. As TCRdb names no J gene, one was assigned here on the basis of a DNA match to germline. J gave up 11 bases and V 0 bases, and 7 bases lay outside the gene matches. Germline lookup yields CDR1 GITISATS and CDR2 ISYDGTV (reference sequence). The CDR3 runs 12 residues. The CDR3 reads CALWEVHWEKLF. The CDR3 region has the DNA TGTGCCTTGTGGGAGGTGCATTGGGAGAAACTCTTT.

This sequence joins TRGV9 and TRGJP. The J gene was missing in TCRdb and was found by matching the end of the DNA to germline. The CDR3 sequence is 17 residues long. Germline V gives CDR1 GITISATS, CDR2 ISYDGTV (reference sequence). V was pared by 3 bases and J by 4 bases, with 6 bases of the junction left unmatched. CDR3 coding DNA: TGTGCCTTGTGGGAGACTCAACAAGAGTTGGGCAAAAAAATCAAGGTATTT. Encoded protein: CALWETQQELGKKIKVF.

J is TRGJP and V is TRGV9. In the absence of a J gene in TCRdb, the DNA was matched to germline to assign it here. V gave up 5 bases and J gave up 6 bases; unmatched junction bases: 10. CDR1 and CDR2 (germline): GITISATS, ISYDGTV (reference sequence). The CDR3 is 17 amino acids. The CDR3 region has the DNA TGTGCCTTGTGGGCCAGAAGACTAGAGTTGGGCAAAAAAATCAAGGTATTT. This sequence encodes CALWARRLELGKKIKVF.

This clone was seen a few times. This may be a read error, as it is one base from a much larger clone. Other DNA sequences of this sample code for an identical CDR3. The V gene call reads TRGV9; no J gene was called. The CDR3 sequence is 15 residues long. Per germline, CDR1 GITISATS and CDR2 ISYDGTV (reference sequence). The chain's CDR3 is CALWEQELGKKIKVF. CDR3 nucleotide sequence: TGTGCCTTGTGGGAGCAAGAGTTGGGCAAAAAAATAAAGGTATTT.

As for this clone: The germline gene is not matched at one end of the junction; a read error may be the cause. This chain connects TRGV9 to TRGJP. TCRdb leaves out the J gene; it was filled in here by matching the DNA to germline. Germline V gene data show CDR1 as GITISATS and CDR2 as ISYDGTV (reference sequence). This CDR3 has 14 amino acids. This chain's CDR3 is CALWEALGKKSKVF. CDR3 nucleotide sequence: TGTGCCTTGTGGGAGGCGTTGGGCAAAAAAAGCAAGGTATTT.

For this clone: This sample also contains other DNA sequences that code for the same CDR3. The gene calls are TRGV9 and TRGJP. TCRdb gives no J gene; it was assigned here by matching the DNA to germline. V dropped 2 bases and J dropped 4; count of bases not matched to a gene: 5. Germline loops: CDR1 GITISATS, CDR2 ISYDGTV (reference sequence). The CDR3 is 17 amino acids. The CDR3 bases are TGTGCCTTGTGGGAGGCAATCCAAGAGTTGGGCAAAAAAATCAAGGTATTT. It specifies CALWEAIQELGKKIKVF.

Notes on this clone: This likely traces to a read error, being one base from a far larger clone. The gene calls are TRGV9 and TRGJP. No J gene was available from TCRdb, and it was assigned here by a germline match of the DNA. Per germline, CDR1 GITISATS and CDR2 ISYDGTV (reference sequence). The CDR3 consists of 15 residues. The CDR3 DNA reads as TGTGCCTTGTGGGAGCAAGAGTTGGGCAAAGAAATCAAGGTATTT. This gives the protein CALWEQELGKEIKVF.

Notes on this clone: This may stem from a read error, because a much larger clone lies one nucleotide away. Called V gene: TRGV9; the J gene was not called. This CDR3 contains 11 residues. Germline V CDR1 and CDR2: GITISATS, ISYDGTV (reference sequence). This CDR3 reads CALRPGINKLF. The CDR3 coding sequence is TGTGCCTTGAGGCCGGGAATTAACAAACTCTTT.

In the case of this clone: Other nucleotide sequences from this sample produce the same CDR3. The V call is TRGV9, the J call TRGJP. TCRdb lists no J gene, so it was determined here by aligning the DNA to germline. The germline V gene encodes CDR1 GITISATS and CDR2 ISYDGTV (reference sequence). The CDR3 is made up of 15 amino acids. V lost 5 bases to trimming and J lost 7 bases; unmatched junction nucleotides: 5. The CDR3 loop reads CALWGRELGKKIKVF. DNA for the CDR3: TGTGCCTTGTGGGGGAGGGAGTTGGGCAAAAAAATCAAGGTATTT.

The chain is built from TRGV9 and TRGJP. TCRdb leaves out the J gene; it was filled in here by matching the DNA to germline. Trimming removed 0 bases from V and 7 bases from J; junction bases left unmatched: 6. CDR1 GITISATS and CDR2 ISYDGTV come from the germline V gene (reference sequence). The CDR3 has 17 residues. The chain's CDR3 is CALWEVWLELGKKIKVF. DNA of the CDR3: TGTGCCTTGTGGGAGGTGTGGTTGGAGTTGGGCAAAAAAATCAAGGTATTT.

The chain links TRGV9 to TRGJ1 or TRGJ2. The J gene, missing from TCRdb, was assigned here through DNA to germline matching. Trimming took 0 bases from V and 0 from J; bases not matched to a gene: 20. The germline V gene encodes CDR1 GITISATS and CDR2 ISYDGTV (reference sequence). CDR3 length equals 20 residues. The chain's CDR3 is CALWEVSRRGPSTNYYKKLF. CDR3 DNA: TGTGCCTTGTGGGAGGTGAGTCGTAGAGGACCCTCCACGAATTATTATAAGAAACTCTTT.

The genes are TRGV9 and TRGJP. TCRdb lists no J gene, so it was determined here by aligning the DNA to germline. Germline V gene data show CDR1 as GITISATS and CDR2 as ISYDGTV (reference sequence). Germline trimming cut 3 bases from V and 13 bases from J; bases unmatched to any gene: 9. CDR3 length: 15 residues. The CDR3 reads CALWELPGGKKIKVF. CDR3 nucleotide sequence: TGTGCCTTGTGGGAGCTACCGGGCGGCAAAAAAATCAAGGTATTT.